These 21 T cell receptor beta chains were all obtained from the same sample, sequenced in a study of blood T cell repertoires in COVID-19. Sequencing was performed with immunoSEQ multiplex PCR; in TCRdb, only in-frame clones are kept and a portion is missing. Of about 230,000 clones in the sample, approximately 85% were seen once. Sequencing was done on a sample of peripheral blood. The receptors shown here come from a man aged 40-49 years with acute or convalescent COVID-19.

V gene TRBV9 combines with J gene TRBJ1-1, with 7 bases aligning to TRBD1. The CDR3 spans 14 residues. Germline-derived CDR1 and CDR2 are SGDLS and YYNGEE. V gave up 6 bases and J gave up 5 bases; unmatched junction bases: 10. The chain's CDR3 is CASNQGEPKTEAFF. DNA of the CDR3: TGTGCCAGCAACCAGGGGGAGCCGAAGACTGAAGCTTTCTTT.

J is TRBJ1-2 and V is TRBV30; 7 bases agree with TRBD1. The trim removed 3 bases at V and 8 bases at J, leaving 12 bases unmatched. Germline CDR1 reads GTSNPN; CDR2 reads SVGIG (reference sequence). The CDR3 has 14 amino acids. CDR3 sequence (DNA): TGTGCCTGGAGAGGAGCGGGAGGGGGCGAGGGCTACACCTTC. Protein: CAWRGAGGGEGYTF.

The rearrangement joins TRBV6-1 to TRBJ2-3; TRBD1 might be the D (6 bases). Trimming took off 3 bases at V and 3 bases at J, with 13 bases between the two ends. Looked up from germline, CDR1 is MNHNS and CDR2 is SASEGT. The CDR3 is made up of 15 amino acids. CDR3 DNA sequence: TGTGCCAGCAGTGACCAAAACAGGGTGACAGATACGCAGTATTTT. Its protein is CASSDQNRVTDTQYF.

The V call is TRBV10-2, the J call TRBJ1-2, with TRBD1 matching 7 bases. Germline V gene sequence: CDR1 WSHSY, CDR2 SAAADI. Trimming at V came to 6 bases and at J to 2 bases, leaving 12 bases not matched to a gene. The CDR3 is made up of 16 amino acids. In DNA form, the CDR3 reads TGCGCCAGCAGAGAATCGACAGGGAGGATGAACTATGGCTACACCTTC. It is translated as CASRESTGRMNYGYTF.

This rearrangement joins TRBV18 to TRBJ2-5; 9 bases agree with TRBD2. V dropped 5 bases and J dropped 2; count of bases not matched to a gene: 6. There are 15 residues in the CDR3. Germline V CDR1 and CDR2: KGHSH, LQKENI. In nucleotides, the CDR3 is TGTGCCAGCTCAGGCGGGGGGGACCTACAAGAGACCCAGTACTTC. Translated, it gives CASSGGGDLQETQYF.

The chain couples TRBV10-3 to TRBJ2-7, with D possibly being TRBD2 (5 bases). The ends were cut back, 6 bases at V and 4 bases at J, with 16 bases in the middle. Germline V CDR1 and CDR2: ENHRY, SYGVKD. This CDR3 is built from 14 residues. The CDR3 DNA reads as TGTGCCATCAGGCAATCGGGAACTGGGTACGAGCAGTACTTC. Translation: CAIRQSGTGYEQYF.

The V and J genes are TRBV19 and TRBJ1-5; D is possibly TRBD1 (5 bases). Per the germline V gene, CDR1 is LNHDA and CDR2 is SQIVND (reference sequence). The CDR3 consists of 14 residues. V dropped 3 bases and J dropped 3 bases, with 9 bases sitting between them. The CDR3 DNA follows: TGTGCCAGTAGTATCGCAGGGCTCAATCAGCCCCAGCATTTT. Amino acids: CASSIAGLNQPQHF.

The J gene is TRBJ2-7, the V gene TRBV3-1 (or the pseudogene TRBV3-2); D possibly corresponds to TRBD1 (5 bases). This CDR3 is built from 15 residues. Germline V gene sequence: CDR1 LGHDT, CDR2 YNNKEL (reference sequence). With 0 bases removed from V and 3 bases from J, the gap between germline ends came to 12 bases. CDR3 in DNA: TGTGCCAGCAGCCAAGATACACAGGTAGGCTACGAGCAGTACTTC. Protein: CASSQDTQVGYEQYF.

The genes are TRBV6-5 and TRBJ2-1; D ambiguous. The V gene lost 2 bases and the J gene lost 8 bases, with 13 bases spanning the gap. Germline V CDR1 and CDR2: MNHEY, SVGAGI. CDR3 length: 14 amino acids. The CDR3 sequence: CASSYGSAWDEQFF. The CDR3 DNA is TGTGCCAGCAGTTACGGTTCAGCGTGGGATGAGCAGTTCTTC.

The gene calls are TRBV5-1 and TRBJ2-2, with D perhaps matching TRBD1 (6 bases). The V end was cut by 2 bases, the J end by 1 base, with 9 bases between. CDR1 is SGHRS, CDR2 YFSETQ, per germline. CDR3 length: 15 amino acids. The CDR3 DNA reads TGCGCCAGCAGCTTTGGACAGCTGAACACCGGGGAGCTGTTTTTT. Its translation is CASSFGQLNTGELFF.

The DNA for the CDR3 is TGTGCCAGCAGCTTAAGATTCGATGCAGGGGTTAATGGCTACACCTTC. Its protein product is CASSLRFDAGVNGYTF. The V and J genes are TRBV7-2 and TRBJ1-2, with D possibly being TRBD1 (6 bases). CDR1 and CDR2 (germline): SGHTA, FQGNSA. With 2 bases removed from V and 6 bases from J, the gap between germline ends came to 19 bases. This CDR3 has 16 amino acids.

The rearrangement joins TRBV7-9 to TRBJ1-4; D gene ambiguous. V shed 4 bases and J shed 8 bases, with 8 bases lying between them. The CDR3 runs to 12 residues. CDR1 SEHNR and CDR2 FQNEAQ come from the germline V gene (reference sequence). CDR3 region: CASSYLSEKLFF. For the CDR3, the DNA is TGTGCCAGCAGCTACTTGTCCGAAAAACTGTTTTTT.

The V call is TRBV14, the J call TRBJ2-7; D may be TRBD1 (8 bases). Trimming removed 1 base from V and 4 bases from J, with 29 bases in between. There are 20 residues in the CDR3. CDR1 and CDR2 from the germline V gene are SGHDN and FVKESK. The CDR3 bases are TGTGCCAGCAGCCAAGGAATTACTTTGAGACAGGGGAGGGCAAGGTACGAGCAGTACTTC. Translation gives CASSQGITLRQGRARYEQYF.

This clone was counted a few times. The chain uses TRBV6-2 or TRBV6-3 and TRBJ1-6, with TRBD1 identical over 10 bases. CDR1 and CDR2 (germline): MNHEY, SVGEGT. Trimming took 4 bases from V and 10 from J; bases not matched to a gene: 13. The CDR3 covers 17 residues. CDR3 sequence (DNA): TGTGCCAGCAGTTCCGACAGGGGGCTGGTGGCGGACTCACCCCTCCACTTT. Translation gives CASSSDRGLVADSPLHF.

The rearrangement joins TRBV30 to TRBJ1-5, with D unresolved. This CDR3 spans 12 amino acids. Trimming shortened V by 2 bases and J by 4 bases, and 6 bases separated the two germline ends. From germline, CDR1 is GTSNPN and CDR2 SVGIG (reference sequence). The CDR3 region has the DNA TGTGCCTGGAGTCCCCAAAATCAGCCCCAGCATTTT. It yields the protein CAWSPQNQPQHF.

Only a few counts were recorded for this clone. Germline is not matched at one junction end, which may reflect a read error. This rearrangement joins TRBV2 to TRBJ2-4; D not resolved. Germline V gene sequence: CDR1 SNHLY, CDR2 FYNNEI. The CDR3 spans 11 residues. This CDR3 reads CASSPRNGHHF. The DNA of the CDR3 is TGTGCCAGCAGCCCCAGGAATGGCCACCACTTC. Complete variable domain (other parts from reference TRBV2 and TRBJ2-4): EPEVTQTPSHQVTQMGQEVILRCVPISNHLYFYWYRQILGQKVEFLVSFYNNEISEKSEIFDDQFSVERPDGSNFTLKIRSTKLEDSAMYFCASSPRNGHHFGAGTRLSVL.

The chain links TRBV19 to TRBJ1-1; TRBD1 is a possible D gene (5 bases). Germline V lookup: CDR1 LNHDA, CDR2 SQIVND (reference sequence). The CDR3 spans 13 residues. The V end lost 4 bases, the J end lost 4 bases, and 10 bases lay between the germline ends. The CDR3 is CASSRWGGTEAFF. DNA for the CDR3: TGTGCCAGTAGTAGGTGGGGGGGCACTGAAGCTTTCTTT.

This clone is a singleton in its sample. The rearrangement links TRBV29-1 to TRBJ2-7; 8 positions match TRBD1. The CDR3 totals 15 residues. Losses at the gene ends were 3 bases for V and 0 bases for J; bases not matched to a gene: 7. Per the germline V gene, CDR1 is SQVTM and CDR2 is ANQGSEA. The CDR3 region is CSVDEGQGLSYEQYF. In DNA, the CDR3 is TGCAGCGTTGATGAAGGACAGGGCCTCTCCTACGAGCAGTACTTC.

The CDR3 sequence is CASSPRQGAYGYTF. CDR3 DNA sequence: TGTGCCAGCAGCCCCCGACAGGGAGCCTATGGCTACACCTTC. The rearrangement links TRBV7-2 to TRBJ1-2; 7 nucleotides match TRBD1. V shed 5 bases, J shed 4 bases, and the junction held 7 bases outside the gene matches. The CDR3 has 14 residues. The germline CDR1 and CDR2 sequences are SGHTA and FQGNSA. Variable domain in full (rest from reference TRBV7-2 and TRBJ1-2): GAGVSQSPSNKVTEKGKDVELRCDPISGHTALYWYRQSLGQGLEFLIYFQGNSAPDKSGLPSDRFSAERTGGSVSTLTIQRTQQEDSAVYLCASSPRQGAYGYTFGSGTRLTVV.

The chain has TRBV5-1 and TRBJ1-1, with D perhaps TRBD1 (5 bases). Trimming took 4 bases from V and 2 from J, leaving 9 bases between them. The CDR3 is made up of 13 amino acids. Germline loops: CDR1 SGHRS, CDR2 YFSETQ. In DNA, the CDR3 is TGCGCCAGCAGCCGGGGGGTCAACACTGAAGCTTTCTTT. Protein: CASSRGVNTEAFF.

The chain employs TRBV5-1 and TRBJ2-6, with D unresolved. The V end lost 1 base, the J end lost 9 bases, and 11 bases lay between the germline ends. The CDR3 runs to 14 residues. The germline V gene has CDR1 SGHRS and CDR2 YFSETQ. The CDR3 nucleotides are TGCGCCAGCAGCTTGAACCGAGATGGCAACGTCCTGACTTTC. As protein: CASSLNRDGNVLTF.